A selection of T cell receptor beta chains follows, all from one sample in a study of identical twins. TCRdb redid the calling of the 5' RACE reads with MiXCR, one entry per CDR3 protein. In the table there are around 280,000 distinct CDR3 sequences, roughly 8.6% of which are singletons. This sample was also put to use in a study of yellow fever vaccine responses in identical twins.

Sequenced sample: memory (CD45RO+) T cells sorted from blood. All receptors derive from a young woman in good health. Each CDR3 is given without its conserved first and last residue. Only some rows state a clone size, as once, few, many or a class for expanded clones.

v_call	j_call	clone_size	cdr3_aa
TRBV20-1	TRBJ2-3	.	SAVSRAGGTDTQY
TRBV19	TRBJ2-2	.	ASSKGQTNTGELF
TRBV10-1	TRBJ2-2	.	ASSDYNTGELF
TRBV27	TRBJ2-1	few	ASSPRQGVHEQF
TRBV18	TRBJ2-3	.	ASSPSGVGTDTQY
TRBV2	TRBJ2-1	few	ASSGTTEQF
TRBV7-7	TRBJ2-3	few	ASRQNRGTDTQY
TRBV3-1	TRBJ2-1	few	AICKGLAGPEGSYNEQF
TRBV6-5	TRBJ2-3	.	ASSYRTGSTDTQY
TRBV14	TRBJ1-5	many	ASSRQGWNQPQH
TRBV6-2/TRBV6-3	TRBJ1-5	.	ASSYRVVGYQPQH
TRBV5-1	TRBJ2-5	many	ASSLGGGETQY
TRBV24-1	TRBJ2-2	.	ATSEPRDRQNTGELF
TRBV6-2/TRBV6-3	TRBJ1-2	many	ASSTPDRNYGYT
TRBV7-6	TRBJ2-5	many	ASSSSGIKETQY
TRBV7-9	TRBJ2-5	many	ASTPKGGQETQY
TRBV11-2	TRBJ2-3	few	ASSPSGERTDTQY
TRBV5-5	TRBJ2-3	.	ASSQDWPGGYTDTQY
TRBV12-3/TRBV12-4	TRBJ2-3	many	ASSLGGDNTQY
TRBV21-1	TRBJ2-5	few	ASSKARLGETQY
TRBV7-9	TRBJ2-1	few	ASSLWGGAGGDSEQF
TRBV28	TRBJ1-2	many	ASYPPGGYGYT
TRBV18	TRBJ2-5	.	ASSPAGLGETQY
TRBV12-3/TRBV12-4	TRBJ2-2	few	ASSPIAGGLAGELF
TRBV20-1	TRBJ1-4	many	SASPSTNEKLF
TRBV2	TRBJ1-2	few	ASSERGTYGYT
TRBV27	TRBJ2-2	few	ASSLQTGVLTGELF
TRBV6-5	TRBJ2-5	.	ASSYSSRVETQY
TRBV20-1	TRBJ1-4	many	SADGGVGEKLF
TRBV6-7	TRBJ1-1	few	ASIKGQGAEAF
TRBV12-3/TRBV12-4	TRBJ1-2	many	ASSSGPTYGYT
TRBV5-1	TRBJ2-2	many	ASSASGTNTGELF
TRBV19	TRBJ2-1	.	ASSIQGIEQF
TRBV24-1	TRBJ2-2	many	ATSDPGARFANTGELF
TRBV24-1	TRBJ2-1	few	ATSDWLGNNEQF
TRBV24-1	TRBJ2-2	.	ATSGIFLGDPHTGELF
TRBV25-1	TRBJ2-5	.	ASTLGQGPRETQY
TRBV7-9	TRBJ1-6	.	ASSRPGPYNSPLH
TRBV18	TRBJ2-5	few	ASSPNRAGSPGTQY